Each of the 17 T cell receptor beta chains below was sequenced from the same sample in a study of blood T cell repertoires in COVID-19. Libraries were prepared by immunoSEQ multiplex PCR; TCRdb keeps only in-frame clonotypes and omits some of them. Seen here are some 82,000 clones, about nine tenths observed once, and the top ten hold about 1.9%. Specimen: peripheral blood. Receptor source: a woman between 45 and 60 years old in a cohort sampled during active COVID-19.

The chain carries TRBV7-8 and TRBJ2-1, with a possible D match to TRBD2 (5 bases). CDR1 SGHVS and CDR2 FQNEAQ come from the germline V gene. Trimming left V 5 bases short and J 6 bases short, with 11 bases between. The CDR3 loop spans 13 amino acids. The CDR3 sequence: CASSIRGLNEQFF. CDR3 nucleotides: TGTGCCAGCAGCATCCGCGGGCTCAATGAGCAGTTCTTC.

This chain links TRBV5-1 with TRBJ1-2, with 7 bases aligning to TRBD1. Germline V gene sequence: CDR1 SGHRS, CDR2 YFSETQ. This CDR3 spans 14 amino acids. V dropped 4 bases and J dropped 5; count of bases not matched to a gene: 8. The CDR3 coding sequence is TGCGCCAGCAGCCCGGCAGGGGACAGTTATGGCTACACCTTC. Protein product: CASSPAGDSYGYTF.

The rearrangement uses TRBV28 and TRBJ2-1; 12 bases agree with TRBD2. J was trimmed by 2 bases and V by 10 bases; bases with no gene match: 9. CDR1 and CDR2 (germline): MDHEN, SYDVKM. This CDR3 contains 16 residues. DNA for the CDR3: TGTGCCACGGGACTAGCGGGTCTACTAACCTACAATGAGCAGTTCTTC. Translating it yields CATGLAGLLTYNEQFF.

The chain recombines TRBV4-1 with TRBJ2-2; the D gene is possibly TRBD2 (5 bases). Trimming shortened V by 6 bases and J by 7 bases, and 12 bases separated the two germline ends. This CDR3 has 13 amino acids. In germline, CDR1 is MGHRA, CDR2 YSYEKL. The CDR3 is CASSLRVVGELFF. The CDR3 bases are TGCGCCAGCAGTCTGAGGGTCGTCGGGGAGCTGTTTTTT.

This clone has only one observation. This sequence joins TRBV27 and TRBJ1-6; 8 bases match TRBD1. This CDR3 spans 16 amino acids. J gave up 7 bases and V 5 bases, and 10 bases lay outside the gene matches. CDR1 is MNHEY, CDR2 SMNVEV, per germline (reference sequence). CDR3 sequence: CASSPDRAKENSPLHF. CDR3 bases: TGTGCCAGCAGTCCGGACAGGGCTAAAGAGAATTCACCCCTCCACTTT.

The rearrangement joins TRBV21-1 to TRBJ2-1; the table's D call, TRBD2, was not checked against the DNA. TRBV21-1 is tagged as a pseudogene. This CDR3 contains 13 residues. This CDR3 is CADYAISTVEQFF. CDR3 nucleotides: TGTGCCGACTATGCGATATCGACCGTTGAGCAGTTCTTC.

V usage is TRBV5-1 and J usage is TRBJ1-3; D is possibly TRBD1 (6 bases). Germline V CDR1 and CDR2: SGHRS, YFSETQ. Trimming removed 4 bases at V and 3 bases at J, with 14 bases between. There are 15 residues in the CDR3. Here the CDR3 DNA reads TGCGCCAGCAGCCCGGGGGGCTTCGGTGGAAACACCATATATTTT. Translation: CASSPGGFGGNTIYF.

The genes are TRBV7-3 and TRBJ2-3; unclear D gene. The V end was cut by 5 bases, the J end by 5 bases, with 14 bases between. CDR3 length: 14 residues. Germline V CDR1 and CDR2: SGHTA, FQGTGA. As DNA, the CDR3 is TGTGCCAGCAGCGGGCCCCCATCCCAAGATACGCAGTATTTT. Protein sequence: CASSGPPSQDTQYF.

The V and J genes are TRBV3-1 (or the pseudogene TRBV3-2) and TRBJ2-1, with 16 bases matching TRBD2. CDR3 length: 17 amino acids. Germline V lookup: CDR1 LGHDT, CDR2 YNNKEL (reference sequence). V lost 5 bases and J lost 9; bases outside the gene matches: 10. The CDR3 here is CASSTPGTSGGAGEQFF. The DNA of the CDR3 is TGTGCCAGCAGCACACCCGGGACTAGCGGGGGGGCTGGTGAGCAGTTCTTC.

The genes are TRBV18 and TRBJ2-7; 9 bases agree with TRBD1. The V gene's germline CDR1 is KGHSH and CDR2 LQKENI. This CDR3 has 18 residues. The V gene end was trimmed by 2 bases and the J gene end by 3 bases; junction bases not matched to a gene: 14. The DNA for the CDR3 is TGTGCCAGCTCACCAAGAACAGGGGGCGTTGGGTCCCTCTACGAGCAGTACTTC. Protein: CASSPRTGGVGSLYEQYF.

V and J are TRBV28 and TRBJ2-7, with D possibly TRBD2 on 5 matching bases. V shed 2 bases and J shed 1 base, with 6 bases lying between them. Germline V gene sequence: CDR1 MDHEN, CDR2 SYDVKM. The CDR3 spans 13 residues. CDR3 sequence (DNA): TGTGCCAGCAGTTTAGAGGGATCCTACGAGCAGTACTTC. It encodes CASSLEGSYEQYF.

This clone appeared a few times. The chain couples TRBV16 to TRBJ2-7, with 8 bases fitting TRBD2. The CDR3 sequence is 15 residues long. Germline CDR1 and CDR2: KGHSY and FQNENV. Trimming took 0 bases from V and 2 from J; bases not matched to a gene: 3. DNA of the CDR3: TGTGCCAGCAGCCAATCGTGGACTAGCCCCTACGAGCAGTACTTC. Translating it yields CASSQSWTSPYEQYF.

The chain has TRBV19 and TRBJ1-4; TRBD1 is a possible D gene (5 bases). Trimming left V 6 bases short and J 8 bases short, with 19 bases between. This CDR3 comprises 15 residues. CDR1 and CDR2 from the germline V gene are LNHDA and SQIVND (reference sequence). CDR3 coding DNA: TGTGCCAGTAGCAACCGGAGGGGAAGAGGGGAAAAACTGTTTTTT. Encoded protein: CASSNRRGRGEKLFF.

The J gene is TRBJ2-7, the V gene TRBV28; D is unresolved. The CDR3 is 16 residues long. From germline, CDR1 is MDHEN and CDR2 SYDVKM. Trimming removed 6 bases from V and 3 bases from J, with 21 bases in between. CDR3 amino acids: CASSTPSPPSSYEQYF. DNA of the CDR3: TGTGCCAGCAGCACCCCCTCCCCCCCCTCTAGCTACGAGCAGTACTTC.

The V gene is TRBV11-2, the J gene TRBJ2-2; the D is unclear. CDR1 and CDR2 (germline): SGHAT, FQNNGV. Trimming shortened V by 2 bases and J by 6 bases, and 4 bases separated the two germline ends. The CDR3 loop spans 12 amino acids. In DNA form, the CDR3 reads TGTGCCAGCAGCTTACCCGCCGGGGAGCTGTTTTTT. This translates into CASSLPAGELFF.

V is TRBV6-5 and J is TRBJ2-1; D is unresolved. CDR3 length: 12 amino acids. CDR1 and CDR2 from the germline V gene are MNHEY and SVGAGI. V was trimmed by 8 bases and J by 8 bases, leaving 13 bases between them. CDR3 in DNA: TGTGCCAGCTCCCTTCCCTCTTATGAGCAGTTCTTC. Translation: CASSLPSYEQFF.

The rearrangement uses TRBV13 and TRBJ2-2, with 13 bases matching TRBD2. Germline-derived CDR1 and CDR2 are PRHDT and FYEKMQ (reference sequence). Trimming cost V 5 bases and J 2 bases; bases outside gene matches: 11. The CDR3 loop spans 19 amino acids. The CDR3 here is CASSSGGLAGMGNTGELFF. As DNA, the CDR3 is TGTGCCAGCAGCAGCGGGGGACTAGCGGGAATGGGAAACACCGGGGAGCTGTTTTTT.